This T cell receptor beta chain was captured in a study of blood T cells in healthy people across ages. Germline loops: CDR1 LGHNA, CDR2 YNFKEQ. This CDR3 has 17 amino acids. This clonotype was seen more than once but under ten times. Its ends do not fully match the called genes, so a read error is possible. Then a second PCR, running about 6 to 11 cycles, was carried out with a sample-barcoded 5' primer and a J-beta primer mix. TCRdb reprocessed the 5' RACE reads with MiXCR, giving one entry per CDR3 protein. The repertoire includes approximately 760,000 distinct CDR3 sequences, about 25% of them detected once, and 9.4% sits in the top ten. These data are also associated with another study on T cells of mothers and their children. That work contributes: RNA that had been extracted went wholly into cDNA synthesis, at roughly 1.6 ug per 15 ul.

The specimen was blood. The clonotype comes from a boy between 10 and 17 years old in good health. The rearrangement uses TRBV4-2 and TRBJ2-1; 10 nucleotides agree with TRBD2. The CDR3 spells CASTQFLSGRADNEQFF. The CDR3 bases are TGTGCCAGCACCCAATTTCTGAGCGGGAGGGCTGACAATGAGCAGTTCTTC.